This record concerns one T cell receptor (beta chain) sequence. This sample is part of a study of control samples from healthy donors and cancer patients. V lost 2 bases and J 8 bases, leaving 9 bases between the germline ends. Germline CDR1 is MNHEY and CDR2 is SMNVEV (reference sequence). The CDR3 extends over 12 amino acids. Only in-frame clones appear in the TCRdb table, and some are missing; sequencing was by immunoSEQ multiplex PCR. Among some 130,000 clones listed, 93% were seen once. This receptor was taken from a man aged 50 to 60 with head and neck cancer. The chain uses TRBV27 and TRBJ1-2; maybe TRBD1 (6 bases). Source material: PBMCs. CDR3 coding DNA: TGTGCCAGCAGTTTACAGGGGTACGGCTACACCTTC. Translating it yields CASSLQGYGYTF.